This T cell receptor beta chain was recorded in a study of blood T cell repertoires in COVID-19. Only in-frame clones appear in the TCRdb table, and some are missing; sequencing was by immunoSEQ multiplex PCR. The data contain 200,000 to 300,000 clones, roughly 90% of them seen just once; the ten biggest clones take up just under 2%. In germline, CDR1 is LGHNT, CDR2 FRNRAP. The CDR3 contains 14 residues. Deletions cut 6 bases from V and 5 bases from J, with 16 bases between. The rearrangement joins TRBV12-5 to TRBJ2-5, with D maybe TRBD1 (6 bases). The source material was peripheral blood. This sequence was found in a man aged 25 to 40 with active or convalescent COVID-19. The CDR3 bases are TGTGCTAGTGGCGACAGGCAGGGAGTCGAGACCCAGTACTTC. As protein: CASGDRQGVETQYF.